Following are 18 T cell receptor beta chains from one sample sequenced in a study of blood T cell repertoires in COVID-19. Libraries were prepared by immunoSEQ multiplex PCR; TCRdb keeps only in-frame clonotypes and omits some of them. The data hold 200,000 to 300,000 clones, with 85% to 90% observed a single time. Source material: PBMCs or T cells enriched from blood (not recorded which). The receptors stem from a woman aged 25 to 39 who had recovered from COVID-19.

This clone showed up just once. V is TRBV4-2 and J is TRBJ1-1; 10 positions match TRBD1. The germline V gene encodes CDR1 LGHNA and CDR2 YNFKEQ. The V and J ends lost 2 bases and 6 bases, in that order; junction bases with no gene match: 9. The length of the CDR3 is 16 residues. The CDR3 loop is CASSQPSTGGASEAFF. In DNA, the CDR3 is TGTGCCAGCAGCCAACCATCGACAGGGGGCGCGTCTGAAGCTTTCTTT.

The rearrangement uses TRBV4-1 and TRBJ1-2, with D perhaps matching TRBD1 (5 bases). The germline CDR1 and CDR2 sequences are MGHRA and YSYEKL. The CDR3 is made up of 16 amino acids. The ends were cut back, 5 bases at V and 8 bases at J, with 24 bases in the middle. This chain's CDR3 is CASSSRPARGPMGYTF. CDR3 coding DNA: TGCGCCAGCAGCTCACGTCCCGCGCGGGGCCCTATGGGCTACACCTTC.

This chain uses TRBV20-1 with TRBJ1-1, with TRBD1 identical over 7 bases. The CDR3 has 11 amino acids. V lost 4 bases, J lost 4 bases, and 0 bases stayed unmatched. Germline V gene sequence: CDR1 DFQATT, CDR2 SNEGSKA (reference sequence). The CDR3 bases are TGCAGTGCTAAGGGGGCCACTGAAGCTTTCTTT. It codes for CSAKGATEAFF.

The chain combines TRBV30 with TRBJ2-1; 8 bases match TRBD2. The CDR3 extends over 13 amino acids. The germline V gene has CDR1 GTSNPN and CDR2 SVGIG (reference sequence). Trimming took 0 bases from V and 7 from J; bases not matched to a gene: 2. Written as DNA, the CDR3 is TGTGCCTGGAGTGTACCTAGCGGGAATGAGCAGTTCTTC. Residues: CAWSVPSGNEQFF. The full variable domain, rest sourced from reference TRBV30 and TRBJ2-1, is SQTIHQWPATLVQPVGSPLSLECTVEGTSNPNLYWYRQAAGRGLQLLFYSVGIGQISSEVPQNLSASRPQDRQFILSSKKLLLSDSGFYLCAWSVPSGNEQFFGPGTRLTVL.

This clone was seen a single time. This rearrangement joins TRBV28 to TRBJ2-4; tentative D call: TRBD2 (5 bases). V was cut by 0 bases and J by 1 base, with 13 bases left in between. The germline CDR1 and CDR2 sequences are MDHEN and SYDVKM. The CDR3 runs 17 residues. The CDR3 here is CASSLWAEGSAKNIQYF. CDR3 DNA: TGTGCCAGCAGTTTATGGGCAGAGGGCTCGGCCAAAAACATTCAGTACTTC.

The V call is TRBV7-3, the J call TRBJ2-1, with 7 bases lining up with TRBD2. The V and J ends lost 5 bases and 5 bases, in that order; junction bases with no gene match: 3. Germline loops: CDR1 SGHTA, CDR2 FQGTGA. The CDR3 is 13 amino acids. The CDR3 DNA reads TGTGCCAGCAGCGCCGGGGGGAACAATGAGCAGTTCTTC. Translating it yields CASSAGGNNEQFF.

There are a few counts of this clone. The rearrangement uses TRBV4-3 and TRBJ1-5, with D possibly TRBD1 on 5 matching bases. The ends were cut back, 0 bases at V and 1 base at J, with 10 bases in the middle. The CDR3 loop spans 16 amino acids. From germline, CDR1 is LGHNA and CDR2 YSLEER. CDR3 in DNA: TGCGCCAGCAGCCAAGACTGGCGGGGGAGCAATCAGCCCCAGCATTTT. It specifies CASSQDWRGSNQPQHF.

The chain has TRBV7-8 and TRBJ1-1; 8 bases line up with TRBD1. This CDR3 comprises 14 residues. CDR1 SGHVS and CDR2 FQNEAQ come from the germline V gene. V dropped 3 bases and J dropped 6; count of bases not matched to a gene: 6. The CDR3 nucleotides are TGTGCCAGCAGCTTGGACAGGGCTGTCCCTGAAGCTTTCTTT. This translates into CASSLDRAVPEAFF.

V usage is TRBV18 and J usage is TRBJ1-6; no reliable D call. Trimming took off 4 bases at V and 6 bases at J, with 7 bases between the two ends. The CDR3 consists of 13 residues. Germline V gene sequence: CDR1 KGHSH, CDR2 LQKENI. The CDR3 DNA reads as TGTGCCAGCTCACGGGCAGTTAATTCACCCCTCCACTTT. Its protein is CASSRAVNSPLHF.

This clone was counted a single time. This sequence joins TRBV7-2 and TRBJ1-3; possibly TRBD1 for D (5 bases). The CDR3 has 17 residues. Germline values: CDR1 SGHTA, CDR2 FQGNSA. The V end lost 5 bases, the J end lost 3 bases, and 20 bases lay between the germline ends. In nucleotides, the CDR3 is TGTGCCAGCAGCCCCCCTGGGGCAGAACTAAATGGAAACACCATATATTTT. Its protein is CASSPPGAELNGNTIYF.

The chain uses TRBV3-1 (or the pseudogene TRBV3-2) and TRBJ2-1, with a tentative D call TRBD1 (5 bases). CDR1 and CDR2 from the germline V gene are LGHDT and YNNKEL (reference sequence). The CDR3 covers 14 residues. The V and J ends lost 0 bases and 12 bases respectively, with 15 bases between them. The CDR3 spells CASSQDWGSPPQFF. Here the CDR3 DNA reads TGTGCCAGCAGCCAAGATTGGGGCTCTCCCCCGCAGTTCTTC.

V is TRBV29-1 and J is TRBJ1-2; 12 positions match TRBD1. This CDR3 has 13 amino acids. CDR1 is SQVTM, CDR2 ANQGSEA, per germline. After removal of 7 bases from V and 4 bases from J, the junction contained 4 bases not matched to a gene. The CDR3 loop is CSAGDRGLYGYTF. Written as DNA, the CDR3 is TGCAGCGCCGGGGACAGGGGGCTCTATGGCTACACCTTC. The full variable domain, in which reference TRBV29-1 and TRBJ1-2 provide the parts outside the CDR3, is SAVISQKPSRDICQRGTSLTIQCQVDSQVTMMFWYRQQPGQSLTLIATANQGSEATYESGFVIDKFPISRPNLTFSTLTVSNMSPEDSSIYLCSAGDRGLYGYTFGSGTRLTVV.

V is TRBV2 and J is TRBJ1-3, with D possibly TRBD1 on 5 matching bases. The V end lost 0 bases, the J end lost 4 bases, and 16 bases lay between the germline ends. The V gene's germline CDR1 is SNHLY and CDR2 FYNNEI. This CDR3 spans 17 amino acids. The chain's CDR3 is CASSEAKSPTAGNTIYF. DNA for the CDR3: TGTGCCAGCAGTGAAGCTAAATCCCCGACAGCCGGAAACACCATATATTTT.

This chain uses TRBV9 with TRBJ1-2; tentative D call: TRBD1 (6 bases). This CDR3 region has 14 residues. Germline-derived CDR1 and CDR2 are SGDLS and YYNGEE. Trimming stripped 3 bases from V and 2 bases from J, with 11 bases between. This CDR3 reads CASSETGQNYGYTF. The CDR3 nucleotides are TGTGCCAGCAGCGAGACAGGTCAGAACTATGGCTACACCTTC.

The chain couples TRBV12-3 or TRBV12-4 to TRBJ1-2; D is possibly TRBD1 (6 bases). The CDR3 is 13 residues long. Trimming removed 6 bases at V and 5 bases at J, with 13 bases between. Written as DNA, the CDR3 is TGTGCCAGCAGCTTTAACAGGGCGTATGGCTACACCTTC. This gives the protein CASSFNRAYGYTF.

The rearrangement uses TRBV7-9 and TRBJ2-5, with 10 positions matching TRBD2. Per germline, CDR1 SEHNR and CDR2 FQNEAQ (reference sequence). V lost 5 bases and J lost 3; bases outside the gene matches: 3. This CDR3 comprises 14 residues. The CDR3 protein is CASSPAGGEETQYF. CDR3 nucleotides: TGTGCCAGCAGCCCAGCGGGAGGGGAAGAGACCCAGTACTTC.

J is TRBJ1-6 and V is TRBV19; 9 bases fit TRBD1. This CDR3 region has 15 residues. CDR1 is LNHDA, CDR2 SQIVND, per germline (reference sequence). V lost 5 bases, J lost 8 bases, and 7 bases stayed unmatched. CDR3 coding DNA: TGTGCCAGTAGTTCCGGACAGGGGATTGATTCACCCCTCCACTTT. It yields the protein CASSSGQGIDSPLHF.

The CDR3 is CASRFSGTSPNSPLHF. CDR3 DNA sequence: TGTGCCAGCAGGTTTTCCGGGACATCTCCCAATTCACCCCTCCACTTT. V is TRBV28 and J is TRBJ1-6; possible D gene TRBD1, 6 bases. Germline CDR1 is MDHEN and CDR2 is SYDVKM. The CDR3 loop spans 16 amino acids. V was clipped by 6 bases and J by 7 bases, with 19 bases between them.